A single sample is the source of the 13 T cell receptor beta chains below, sequenced in a study of blood T cell repertoires in COVID-19. Clones were sequenced by immunoSEQ multiplex PCR, and TCRdb holds only the in-frame ones, with some missing. Of 210,000 or so clones in the sample, more than 70% are singletons; the top ten hold approximately 4.6%. Sequences were obtained from PBMCs or T cells enriched from blood (not recorded which). These TCRs come from a young man with acute COVID-19.

V and J are TRBV2 and TRBJ1-2, with D maybe TRBD1 (6 bases). The germline CDR1 and CDR2 sequences are SNHLY and FYNNEI. The CDR3 length is 14 residues. V was clipped by 1 base and J by 8 bases, with 14 bases between them. CDR3 coding DNA: TGTGCCAGCAGTGAAGAGAACAGGGTAGGCGGCTACACCTTC. This encodes CASSEENRVGGYTF. Based on the CDR3 plus reference TRBV2 and TRBJ1-2, the full variable domain is EPEVTQTPSHQVTQMGQEVILRCVPISNHLYFYWYRQILGQKVEFLVSFYNNEISEKSEIFDDQFSVERPDGSNFTLKIRSTKLEDSAMYFCASSEENRVGGYTFGSGTRLTVV.

This clone occurred once. The genes are TRBV3-1 (or the pseudogene TRBV3-2) and TRBJ2-5; the D is unclear. Germline V gene lookup returns CDR1 LGHDT and CDR2 YNNKEL (reference sequence). V dropped 1 base and J dropped 4 bases, with 7 bases sitting between them. This CDR3 has 13 residues. The CDR3 DNA follows: TGTGCCAGCAGCCAAGTCACTGGAGAGACCCAGTACTTC. It yields the protein CASSQVTGETQYF.

The V and J genes are TRBV4-2 and TRBJ2-4; tentative D call: TRBD2 (5 bases). Between the trimmed V and J ends, which lost 3 bases and 0 bases, there was a span of 12 bases. This CDR3 contains 16 residues. The V gene's germline CDR1 is LGHNA and CDR2 YNFKEQ. The CDR3, as DNA: TGTGCCAGCAGCCATCCTCCCGGGGTAGCCAAAAACATTCAGTACTTC. The encoded protein is CASSHPPGVAKNIQYF.

In this sample, this clone turned up once. The chain joins TRBV7-6 to TRBJ1-2; perhaps TRBD1 as D (6 bases). V lost 2 bases, J lost 8 bases, and 12 bases lay in between. The V gene's germline CDR1 is SGHVS and CDR2 FNYEAQ. The CDR3 extends over 13 amino acids. CDR3 bases: TGTGCCAGCAGCTTATCCGGGGGGCTAGGCTACACCTTC. This sequence encodes CASSLSGGLGYTF.

This sequence joins TRBV27 and TRBJ1-2, with TRBD1 identical over 7 bases. V was clipped by 2 bases and J by 8 bases; unmatched bases: 8. This CDR3 spans 14 amino acids. In germline, CDR1 is MNHEY, CDR2 SMNVEV (reference sequence). CDR3 coding DNA: TGTGCCAGCAGTTTAAGAGGGGGCGCGGTGGGCTACACCTTC. The encoded protein is CASSLRGGAVGYTF.

The V call is TRBV19, the J call TRBJ1-2; D is ambiguous. Deletions cut 3 bases from V and 0 bases from J, with 14 bases between. CDR3 length: 16 residues. CDR1 and CDR2 (germline): LNHDA, SQIVND (reference sequence). This chain's CDR3 is CASSIVGRKANYGYTF. The CDR3 DNA is TGTGCCAGTAGTATTGTTGGGAGAAAAGCTAACTATGGCTACACCTTC.

The J gene is TRBJ1-5, the V gene TRBV27, with D possibly being TRBD1 (5 bases). Germline CDR1 MNHEY, CDR2 SMNVEV (reference sequence). V was shortened by 3 bases and J by 5 bases, with 11 bases between the two germline ends. CDR3 length: 14 amino acids. CDR3 loop: CASSFGGEHQPQHF. CDR3 in DNA: TGTGCCAGCAGTTTTGGAGGGGAACATCAGCCCCAGCATTTT.

The J gene is TRBJ2-7, the V gene TRBV11-2, with 8 positions matching TRBD2. The length of the CDR3 is 15 residues. The germline V gene has CDR1 SGHAT and CDR2 FQNNGV. V trimming: 3 bases; J trimming: 4 bases; junction bases outside the gene matches: 8. The CDR3 DNA sequence: TGTGCCAGCAGCTTTAATAGCGGGGTCGGGTACGAGCAGTACTTC. The encoded protein is CASSFNSGVGYEQYF.

This clone was seen many times. This rearrangement joins TRBV20-1 to TRBJ1-2; 12 positions agree with TRBD1. This CDR3 contains 15 residues. CDR1 and CDR2 from the germline V gene are DFQATT and SNEGSKA (reference sequence). V shed 3 bases and J 7 bases; nucleotides not matched to a gene: 9. The CDR3 DNA reads TGCAGTGCTAGTTCCCCGGGACAGGGGGCGGGTGGCTACACCTTC. Its protein is CSASSPGQGAGGYTF.

This clone appeared a few times. This chain uses TRBV20-1 with TRBJ1-4; D ambiguous. CDR1 is DFQATT and CDR2 is SNEGSKA in the germline V gene (reference sequence). This CDR3 spans 12 amino acids. Trimming pared 3 bases from V and 4 bases from J, leaving 6 bases between. CDR3 nucleotides: TGCAGTGCTAGTATAGATAATGAAAAACTGTTTTTT. It codes for CSASIDNEKLFF.

V and J are TRBV2 and TRBJ2-5; 14 nucleotides match TRBD2. The CDR3 extends over 16 amino acids. The germline V gene encodes CDR1 SNHLY and CDR2 FYNNEI. Trimming took 6 bases from V and 10 from J; bases not matched to a gene: 13. CDR3 amino acids: CASSGLAGGREKNQYF. The CDR3 coding sequence is TGTGCCAGCAGCGGACTAGCGGGGGGCCGGGAAAAGAACCAGTACTTC.

The V gene is TRBV6-1, the J gene TRBJ1-2, with TRBD1 matching over 7 bases. The V gene's germline CDR1 is MNHNS and CDR2 SASEGT. The trim removed 3 bases at V and 3 bases at J, leaving 7 bases unmatched. The CDR3 spans 15 residues. The CDR3 region is CASSDTGARDYGYTF. CDR3 coding DNA: TGTGCCAGCAGTGACACAGGGGCGCGGGACTATGGCTACACCTTC.

The rearrangement links TRBV28 to TRBJ2-1; 7 bases line up with TRBD1. In germline, CDR1 is MDHEN, CDR2 SYDVKM. The CDR3 totals 15 residues. V shed 6 bases and J 2 bases; nucleotides not matched to a gene: 7. CDR3 bases: TGTGCCAGCAGGCGGTTGACAGGGACCTACAATGAGCAGTTCTTC. Its protein product is CASRRLTGTYNEQFF.